Listed here is a single T cell receptor (beta chain). The antigen remains undetermined. This sample includes further DNA sequences coding for the same CDR3. The data are from a study of cytomegalovirus exposure and HLA in healthy donors. Amplification used 60 Vbeta primers and 13 Jbeta primers. Assay used: immunoSEQ multiplex PCR; TCRdb lists only in-frame clones, some missing. This table holds 99,000 or so clones, 60% to 80% found once. Per germline, CDR1 SQVTM and CDR2 ANQGSEA. After removal of 4 bases from V and 2 bases from J, the junction contained 2 bases not matched to a gene. This CDR3 has 13 residues. Overall study results and limits: Investigators reported 150 to 200 TCR beta chains as tied to cytomegalovirus. Most observed TCR sequences were rare, whereas some public TCRs were detected in many donors. Most subjects' HLA-A and HLA-B alleles were reportedly predicted from TCR beta sequences.

The sequence derives from a man aged 55-75 years in good health and CMV-seropositive. Sequenced: PBMCs. The rearrangement joins TRBV29-1 to TRBJ1-2, with TRBD1 matching 9 bases. CDR3 residues: CSVGTGGNYGYTF. The CDR3 DNA is TGCAGCGTTGGAACAGGGGGCAACTATGGCTACACCTTC.